This TCR beta chain originates from a study of shared clonotypes between healthy human individuals. Regarding the study as a whole: Sampling involved blood alone; tissue repertoires likely differ. Among donors, the sharing of clonotypes was expected to be influenced by sequencing depth.

The CDR3 spans 13 residues. The germline V gene has CDR1 KGHSH and CDR2 LQKENI. Trimming removed 6 bases at V and 8 bases at J, with 13 bases between. The table came from immunoSEQ multiplex PCR; TCRdb's copy has only in-frame clones and leaves some out. The sample contains under 2,500,000 clones, around 95% of which appear only once. Regarding this clone: Its antigen remains unidentified.

Sequencing used naive CD4+ T cells sorted from blood. Subset denoted: CD45RA+ positively selected. The chain combines TRBV18 with TRBJ1-4; TRBD1 is a possible D gene (5 bases). The origin of this receptor is a man aged 18 to 30 in good health. The CDR3 DNA is TGTGCCAGCTCGCGAGGACACCAAGAAAAACTGTTTTTT. Amino acid sequence: CASSRGHQEKLFF.